A single sample is the source of the 5 T cell receptor beta chains below, sequenced in a study of somatic mutations in cytotoxic T cells in rheumatoid arthritis. Assay: immunoSEQ multiplex PCR; the TCRdb copy retains only in-frame clones and omits some. Counted here are roughly 4,500 clones, about four fifths occurring once; the ten biggest clones make up 25% to 35%. Source material: CD8+ T cells sorted from blood. These receptors all come from a woman between 55 and 75 years old with rheumatoid arthritis.

The chain carries TRBV1 and TRBJ2-7; the table names TRBD2, a call not compared with the DNA. TRBV1 is shown as a pseudogene. This CDR3 has 14 amino acids. The CDR3 sequence is CTSSQGAETYEQYF. The CDR3 DNA follows: TGCACCAGCAGCCAGGGAGCCGAGACCTACGAGCAGTACTTC.

The gene calls are TRBV7-9 and TRBJ1-1; a weak D match, TRBD1 (6 bases). This CDR3 comprises 13 residues. V was clipped by 5 bases and J by 9 bases, with 16 bases between them. The germline V gene encodes CDR1 SEHNR and CDR2 FQNEAQ (reference sequence). The CDR3 is CASSPSGGGKAFF. As DNA, the CDR3 is TGTGCCAGCAGCCCCTCGGGAGGGGGGAAAGCTTTCTTT. Complete variable domain (other parts from reference TRBV7-9 and TRBJ1-1): DTGVSQNPRHKITKRGQNVTFRCDPISEHNRLYWYRQTLGQGPEFLTYFQNEAQLEKSRLLSDRFSAERPKGSFSTLEIQRTEQGDSAMYLCASSPSGGGKAFFGQGTRLTVV.

V is TRBV2 and J is TRBJ1-4; D unclear. CDR3 length: 14 amino acids. Trimming cost V 8 bases and J 0 bases, with 10 bases left between them. CDR1 SNHLY and CDR2 FYNNEI come from the germline V gene. CDR3 amino acids: CASGGSATNEKLFF. The CDR3 DNA reads TGTGCCAGCGGAGGGTCTGCAACTAATGAAAAACTGTTTTTT.

In its sample, this clone is large (0.1 to 1%). This chain links TRBV2 with TRBJ2-6; D is possibly TRBD2 (6 bases). V gave up 8 bases and J gave up 0 bases, with 11 bases separating them. The CDR3 covers 15 residues. CDR1 is SNHLY and CDR2 is FYNNEI in the germline V gene. The CDR3 DNA sequence: TGTGCCAGCCCTCGGGAGAGCTCTGGGGCCAACGTCCTGACTTTC. The encoded protein is CASPRESSGANVLTF.

V gene TRBV2 combines with J gene TRBJ2-1, with D perhaps matching TRBD2 (7 bases). Between the trimmed V and J ends, which lost 8 bases and 7 bases, there was a span of 12 bases. Germline V CDR1 and CDR2: SNHLY, FYNNEI. The CDR3 extends over 12 amino acids. The DNA of the CDR3 is TGTGCCAGCGGGGGGGCCAGGAATGAGCAGTTCTTC. It translates to CASGGARNEQFF.